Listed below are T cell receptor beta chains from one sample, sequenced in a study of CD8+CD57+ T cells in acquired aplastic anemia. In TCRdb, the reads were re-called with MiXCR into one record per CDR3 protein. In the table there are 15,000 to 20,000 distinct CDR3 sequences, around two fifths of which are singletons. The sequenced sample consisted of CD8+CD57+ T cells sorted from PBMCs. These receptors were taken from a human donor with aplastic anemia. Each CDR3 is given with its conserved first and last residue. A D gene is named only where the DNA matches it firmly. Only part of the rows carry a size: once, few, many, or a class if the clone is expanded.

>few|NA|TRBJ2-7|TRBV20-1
TGCAGTGCTACCTACAGGGAACCCTACGAGCAGTACTTC
CSATYREPYEQYF
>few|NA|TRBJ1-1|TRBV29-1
TGCAGCGTTGATAGGGGTACTGAAGCTTTCTTT
CSVDRGTEAFF
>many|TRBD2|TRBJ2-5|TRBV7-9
TGTGCCAGCAGCTGGACCCCGGGGGGGCCGGGAGAGACCCAGTACTTC
CASSWTPGGPGETQYF
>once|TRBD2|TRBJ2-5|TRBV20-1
TGCAGTGCTAGCAAACCGGGACTAGAATCAGAGACCCAGTACTTC
CSASKPGLESETQYF
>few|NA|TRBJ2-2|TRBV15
TGTGCCACCAGCAGAGTTGTTGTCGGCACCGGGGAGCTGTTTTTT
CATSRVVVGTGELFF
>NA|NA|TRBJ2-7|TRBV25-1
TGTACCGGCAGTGAAATAGGAGGGGCCACCTACGAGCAGTACTTC
CTGSEIGGATYEQYF
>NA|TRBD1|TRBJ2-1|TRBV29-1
TGCAGCGAGGGGACAGGGGGCTTCGATGAGCAGTTCTTC
CSEGTGGFDEQFF
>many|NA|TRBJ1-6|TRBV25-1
TGTGCCAGCAGCCCTTATAATTCACCCCTCCACTTT
CASSPYNSPLHF
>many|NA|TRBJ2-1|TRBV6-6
TGTGCCAGCGTTGGCGGGGGCCTAGTTGAGCAGTTCTTC
CASVGGGLVEQFF
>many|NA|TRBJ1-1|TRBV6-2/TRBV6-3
TGTGCCAGCAGACCACACCTGAACACTGAAGCTTTCTTT
CASRPHLNTEAFF
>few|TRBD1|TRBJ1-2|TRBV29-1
TGCAGCGTTGAAGTTGGTCCACAGGGGTCGTTTTATGGCTACACCTTC
CSVEVGPQGSFYGYTF
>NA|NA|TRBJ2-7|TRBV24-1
TGTGCCACCAGTGAGGGGGCATCCGAGCAGTACTTC
CATSEGASEQYF
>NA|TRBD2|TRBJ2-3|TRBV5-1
TGCGCCAGCAGCTTGGGGCTAGCGGCTAGCACAGATACGCAGTATTTT
CASSLGLAASTDTQYF
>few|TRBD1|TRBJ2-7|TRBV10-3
TGTGCCATCAGCGGGACAGACTTCTACGAGCAGTACTTC
CAISGTDFYEQYF
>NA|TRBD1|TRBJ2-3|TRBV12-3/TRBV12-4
TGTGCCAGCAGCAAGACAGGGTTCACAGATACGCAGTATTTT
CASSKTGFTDTQYF
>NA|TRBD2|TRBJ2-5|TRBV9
TGTGCCAGCAGCGCAGCTGGGGGCGGGGGGGCCGAGACCCAGTACTTC
CASSAAGGGGAETQYF
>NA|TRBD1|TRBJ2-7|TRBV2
TGTGCCAGCAGTGAAACACCGACAGGGGTCGAGCAGTACTTC
CASSETPTGVEQYF
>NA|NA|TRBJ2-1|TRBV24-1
TGTGCCACCAGGGGGGAGAGCTCCTACAATGAGCAGTTCTTC
CATRGESSYNEQFF
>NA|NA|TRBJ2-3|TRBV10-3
TGTGCCATCAGTGAGGTGGCAGGGGAATTGGGTACGCAGTATTTT
CAISEVAGELGTQYF
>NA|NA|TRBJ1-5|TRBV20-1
TGCAGTGCTCGATCCGGCGGGCAGCCCCAGCATTTT
CSARSGGQPQHF